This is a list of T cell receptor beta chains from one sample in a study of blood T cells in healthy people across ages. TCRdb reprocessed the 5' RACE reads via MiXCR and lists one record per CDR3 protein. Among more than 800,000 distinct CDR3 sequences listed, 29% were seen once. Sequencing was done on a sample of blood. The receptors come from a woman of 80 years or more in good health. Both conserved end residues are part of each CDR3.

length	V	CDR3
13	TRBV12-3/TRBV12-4	CASSLMRGDEQYF
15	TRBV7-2	CASSFPSLAGDEQYF
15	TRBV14	CASSQGGGAGETQFF
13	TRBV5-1	CASRWTGDTEAFF
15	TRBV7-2	CASSLQGRVNYGYTF
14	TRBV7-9	CASSAASWNYGYTF
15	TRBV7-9	CASSPGWDENQPQHF
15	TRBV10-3	CAISEGQGAPNEQFF
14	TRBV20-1	CSASRGQGNTEAFF
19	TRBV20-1	CSARVSGRGGGASYNEQFF
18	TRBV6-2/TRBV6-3	CASSSRTTALRVSGELFF
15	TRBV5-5	CASSLVGLSSYEQYF
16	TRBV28	CASRREAGGSYNEQFF
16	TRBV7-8	CASSLGVGPVVGTQYF
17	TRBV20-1	CSARDRRQAISGNTIYF
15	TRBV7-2	CASSLGAGESYEQYF
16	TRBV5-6	CASSKGALTLTDTQYF
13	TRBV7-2	CASSLVPQETQYF
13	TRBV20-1	CSARHLNGGFGYF
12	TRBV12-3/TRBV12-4	CASSLSGMGYTF
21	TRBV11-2	CASSLYGVSESPHSGANVLTF
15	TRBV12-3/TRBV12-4	CASSPRSGGAGTQYF
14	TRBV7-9	CASSFKTVDHGYTF
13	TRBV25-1	CASSDPNSFEQYF
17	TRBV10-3	CAISGLAGGRGYNEQYF
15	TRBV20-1	CSARARAGEGETQYF
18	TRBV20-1	CSARVTGHVNSGANVLTF
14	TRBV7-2	CASSFPGSRETQYF
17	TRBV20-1	CSARPTSGVGNRNEQFF
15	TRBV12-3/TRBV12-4	CASSFGSGSYNEQFF
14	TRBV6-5	CASSYSDRPNIQYF
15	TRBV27	CASGPRAGGGNEQFF
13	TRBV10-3	CAISEGGNQPQHF
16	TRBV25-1	CASNLLRTGWRETQYF
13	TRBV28	CASSTTGVTEAFF
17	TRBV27	CASSQNMGGAGTDTQYF
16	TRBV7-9	CASSLERTSGFYEQYF
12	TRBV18	CASSPEGRKQYF
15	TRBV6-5	CASRTRGTGLYEQYF
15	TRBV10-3	CAISPQGDSTDTQYF
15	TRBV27	CASTPSAVGTGELFF
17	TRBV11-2	CASSSTKTGVIYNEQYF
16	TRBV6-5	CASSSGVIIRADTQYF
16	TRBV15	CATSPSTVSRFDTQYF
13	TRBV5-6	CASSFPGGYGYTF
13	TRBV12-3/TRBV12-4	CASSKQGEETQYF